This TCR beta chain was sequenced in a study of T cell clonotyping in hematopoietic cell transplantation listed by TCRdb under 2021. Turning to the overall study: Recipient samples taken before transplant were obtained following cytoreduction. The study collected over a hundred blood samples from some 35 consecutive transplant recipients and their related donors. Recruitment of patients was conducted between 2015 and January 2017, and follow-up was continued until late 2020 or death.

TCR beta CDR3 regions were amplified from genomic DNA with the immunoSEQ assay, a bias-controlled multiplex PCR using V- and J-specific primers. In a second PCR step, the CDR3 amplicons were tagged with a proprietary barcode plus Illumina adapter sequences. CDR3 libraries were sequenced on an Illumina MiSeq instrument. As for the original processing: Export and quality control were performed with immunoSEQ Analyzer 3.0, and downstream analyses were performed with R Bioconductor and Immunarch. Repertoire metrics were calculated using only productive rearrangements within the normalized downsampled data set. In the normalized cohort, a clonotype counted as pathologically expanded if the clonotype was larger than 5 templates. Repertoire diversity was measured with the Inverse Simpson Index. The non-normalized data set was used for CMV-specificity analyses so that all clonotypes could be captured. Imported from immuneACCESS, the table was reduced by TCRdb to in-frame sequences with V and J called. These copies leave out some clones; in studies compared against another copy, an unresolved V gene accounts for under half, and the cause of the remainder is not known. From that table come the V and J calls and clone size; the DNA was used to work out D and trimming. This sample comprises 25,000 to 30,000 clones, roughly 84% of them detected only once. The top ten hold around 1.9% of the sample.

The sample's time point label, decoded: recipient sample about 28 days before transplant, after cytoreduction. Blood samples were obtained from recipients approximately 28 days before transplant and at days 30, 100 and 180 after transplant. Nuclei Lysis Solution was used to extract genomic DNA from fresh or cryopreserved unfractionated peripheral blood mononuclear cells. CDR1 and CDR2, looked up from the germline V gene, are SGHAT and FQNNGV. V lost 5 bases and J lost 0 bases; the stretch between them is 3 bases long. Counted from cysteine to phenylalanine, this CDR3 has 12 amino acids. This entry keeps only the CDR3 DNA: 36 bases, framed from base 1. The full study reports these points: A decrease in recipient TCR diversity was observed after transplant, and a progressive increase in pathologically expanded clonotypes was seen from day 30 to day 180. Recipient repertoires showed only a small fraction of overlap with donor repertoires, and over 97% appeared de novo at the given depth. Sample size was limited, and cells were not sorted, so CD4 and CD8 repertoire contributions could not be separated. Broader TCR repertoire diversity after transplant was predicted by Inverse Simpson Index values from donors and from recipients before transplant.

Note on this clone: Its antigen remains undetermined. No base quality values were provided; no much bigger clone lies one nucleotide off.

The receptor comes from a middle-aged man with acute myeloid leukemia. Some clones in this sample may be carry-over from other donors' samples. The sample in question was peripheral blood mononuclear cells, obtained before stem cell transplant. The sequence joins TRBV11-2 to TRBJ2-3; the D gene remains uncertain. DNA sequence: TGTGCCAGCAGCCCGAGCACAGATACGCAGTATTTT. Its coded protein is CASSPSTDTQYF.